This T cell receptor beta chain stems from a study of blood T cell repertoires in COVID-19. Across the whole study: Acute-phase and convalescent COVID-19 samples originated in the United States, Italy and Spain. The analysed material was cDNA or gDNA that came from T cells, B-cell-depleted T cells, or PBMCs.

Original processing methods: Cell counts per sample came from amplifying reference gene primers. Only in-frame clones appear in the TCRdb table, and some are missing; sequencing was by immunoSEQ multiplex PCR. V and J calls plus clone size are reproduced from that table; the DNA served to infer D and trimming. The profile shows fewer than 300,000 clones, roughly 90% of them singletons. Germline V gives CDR1 SGHVS, CDR2 FNYEAQ. J gave up 2 bases and V 5 bases, and 11 bases lay outside the gene matches. The CDR3 extends over 17 amino acids. The chain uses TRBV7-6 and TRBJ1-4, with 7 positions matching TRBD1. This receptor was taken from a man between 25 and 39 years old with acute or convalescent COVID-19. The sequenced sample consisted of peripheral blood. CDR3 residues: CASSPRQGLGTNEKLFF. Here the CDR3 DNA reads TGTGCCAGCAGCCCCAGACAGGGTCTCGGGACTAATGAAAAACTGTTTTTT.